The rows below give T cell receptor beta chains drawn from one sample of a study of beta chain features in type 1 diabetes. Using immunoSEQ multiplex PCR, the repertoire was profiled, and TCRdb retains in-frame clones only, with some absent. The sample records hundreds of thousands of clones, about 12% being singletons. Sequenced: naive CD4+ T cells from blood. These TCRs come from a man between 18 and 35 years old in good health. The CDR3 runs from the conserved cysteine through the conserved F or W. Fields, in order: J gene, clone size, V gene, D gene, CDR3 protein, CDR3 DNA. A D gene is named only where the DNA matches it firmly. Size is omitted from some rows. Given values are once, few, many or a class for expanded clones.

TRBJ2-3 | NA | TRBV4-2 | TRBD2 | CASSQSSGGADTQYF | TGTGCCAGCAGCCAATCTAGCGGGGGGGCAGATACGCAGTATTTT
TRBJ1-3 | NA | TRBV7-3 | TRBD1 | CATKRQGSNTIYF | TGTGCCACAAAAAGACAGGGATCGAACACCATATATTTT
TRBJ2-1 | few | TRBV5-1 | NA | CASSLVGGRYEQFF | TGCGCCAGCAGCTTGGTGGGGGGGCGATATGAGCAGTTCTTC
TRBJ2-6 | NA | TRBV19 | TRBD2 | CASSRRLAGESYSGANVLTF | TGTGCCAGTAGTAGGAGACTAGCGGGGGAATCATACTCTGGGGCCAACGTCCTGACTTTC
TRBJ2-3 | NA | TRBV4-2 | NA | CASSQVRSSETDTQYF | TGTGCCAGCAGCCAAGTCCGTTCTAGCGAAACAGATACGCAGTATTTT
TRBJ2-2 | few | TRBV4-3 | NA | CASSPRARGTGELFF | TGCGCCAGCAGCCCCAGGGCCCGAGGCACCGGGGAGCTGTTTTTT
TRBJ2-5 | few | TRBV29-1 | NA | CSVYDRGETQYF | TGCAGCGTATACGACAGAGGAGAGACCCAGTACTTC
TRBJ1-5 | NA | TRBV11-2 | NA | CASSPSRDQPQHF | TGTGCCAGCAGCCCATCCAGGGATCAGCCCCAGCATTTT
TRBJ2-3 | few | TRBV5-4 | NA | CASSSTETDTQYF | TGTGCCAGCAGTAGTACAGAGACAGATACGCAGTATTTT
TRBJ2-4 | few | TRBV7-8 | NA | CASSPHRDTVAKNIQYF | TGTGCCAGCAGCCCACACCGGGACACCGTAGCCAAAAACATTCAGTACTTC
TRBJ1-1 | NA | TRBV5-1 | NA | CASSLEGGREAFF | TGCGCCAGCTCACTGGAGGGGGGGAGAGAAGCTTTCTTT
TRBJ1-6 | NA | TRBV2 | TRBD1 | CASSRDRNSPLHF | TGTGCCAGCAGCCGGGACAGGAATTCACCCCTCCACTTT
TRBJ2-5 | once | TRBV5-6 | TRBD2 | CASSWGGGIGETQYF | TGTGCCAGCAGCTGGGGGGGAGGGATTGGAGAGACCCAGTACTTC
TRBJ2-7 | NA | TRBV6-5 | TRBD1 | CASRPPGTGGEQYF | TGTGCCAGCCGACCCCCCGGGACAGGGGGCGAGCAGTACTTC
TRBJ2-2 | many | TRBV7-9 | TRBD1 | CASSAPGQPNTGELFF | TGTGCCAGCAGCGCCCCGGGACAGCCGAACACCGGGGAGCTGTTTTTT
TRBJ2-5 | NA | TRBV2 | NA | CASRDILRGETQYF | TGTGCCAGCAGAGACATATTACGGGGAGAGACCCAGTACTTC
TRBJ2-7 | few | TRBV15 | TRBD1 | CATSRRDRVTYEQYF | TGTGCCACCAGCAGGCGGGACAGGGTAACCTACGAGCAGTACTTC
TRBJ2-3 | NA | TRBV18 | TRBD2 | CASSLLAGEDTQYF | TGTGCCAGCTCGCTACTAGCGGGGGAGGATACGCAGTATTTT
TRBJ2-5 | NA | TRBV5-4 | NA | CASSSRLTAQYQETQYF | TGTGCCAGCAGCTCACGACTAACAGCGCAGTACCAAGAGACCCAGTACTTC
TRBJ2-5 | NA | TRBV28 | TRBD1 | CASSTTGGRETQYF | TGTGCCAGCAGTACTACAGGGGGCAGGGAGACCCAGTACTTC
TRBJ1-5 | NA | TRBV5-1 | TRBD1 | CASSWTGIGNQPQHF | TGCGCCAGCAGCTGGACAGGGATCGGCAATCAGCCCCAGCATTTT
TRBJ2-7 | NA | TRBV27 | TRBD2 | CASSRGLAGVSYEQYF | TGTGCCAGCAGTCGGGGACTAGCGGGAGTGTCCTACGAGCAGTACTTC
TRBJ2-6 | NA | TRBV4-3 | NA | CASSQDRHSSGANVLTF | TGCGCCAGCAGCCAAGATCGGCACAGCTCTGGGGCCAACGTCCTGACTTTC
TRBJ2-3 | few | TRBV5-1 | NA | CASSFQGSTDTQYF | TGCGCCAGCAGCTTTCAGGGGAGCACAGATACGCAGTATTTT
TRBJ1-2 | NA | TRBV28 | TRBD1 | CASSLDQGQGIYGYTF | TGTGCCAGCAGTTTGGATCAGGGACAGGGGATCTATGGCTACACCTTC
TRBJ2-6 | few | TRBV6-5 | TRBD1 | CASNPQGAGANVLTF | TGTGCCAGCAACCCACAGGGGGCTGGGGCCAACGTCCTGACTTTC
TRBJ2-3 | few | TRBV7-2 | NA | CASSLVVELDTQYF | TGTGCCAGCAGCTTAGTTGTCGAGTTAGATACGCAGTATTTT
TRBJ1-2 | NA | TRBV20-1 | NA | CSARAQVPGF | TGCAGTGCTAGAGCCCAAGTCCCGGGCTTC
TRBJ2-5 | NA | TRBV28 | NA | CASRDTIQETQYF | TGTGCCAGCAGGGATACTATTCAAGAGACCCAGTACTTC
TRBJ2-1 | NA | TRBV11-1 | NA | CASSRTGGSYNEQFF | TGTGCCAGCAGTCGGACTGGTGGGTCCTACAATGAGCAGTTCTTC
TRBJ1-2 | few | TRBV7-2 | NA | CASRVTGTNYGYTF | TGTGCCAGCAGGGTGACAGGAACTAACTATGGCTACACCTTC
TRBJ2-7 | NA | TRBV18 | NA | CASSPLPVAGAYEQYF | TGTGCCAGCTCACCCCTCCCGGTAGCAGGGGCCTACGAGCAGTACTTC
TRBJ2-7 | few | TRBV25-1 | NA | CASSSLDGQKIHEQYF | TGTGCCAGCAGCTCGCTTGATGGTCAGAAAATCCACGAGCAGTACTTC
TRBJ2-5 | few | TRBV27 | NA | CASSLLGQSSETQYF | TGTGCCAGCAGTTTACTCGGACAGAGTAGCGAGACCCAGTACTTC
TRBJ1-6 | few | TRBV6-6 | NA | CATGGRNSPLHF | TGTGCCACCGGGGGGCGCAATTCACCCCTCCACTTT
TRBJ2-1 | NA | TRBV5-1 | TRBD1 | CASRDRTYNEQFF | TGCGCCAGCAGGGACAGGACATACAATGAGCAGTTCTTC
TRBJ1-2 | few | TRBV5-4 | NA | CASSKTQTGGYTF | TGTGCCAGCAGCAAGACCCAGACGGGAGGCTACACCTTC
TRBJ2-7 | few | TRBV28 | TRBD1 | CASSSGQGSSYEQYF | TGTGCCAGCAGCTCGGGACAGGGAAGCTCCTACGAGCAGTACTTC
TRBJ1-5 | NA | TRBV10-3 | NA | CAISPGFNQPQHF | TGTGCCATCAGTCCAGGGTTCAATCAGCCCCAGCATTTT
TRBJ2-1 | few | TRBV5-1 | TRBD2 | CASSLGLGLLNEQFF | TGCGCCAGCAGCCTGGGACTAGGTTTGCTCAATGAGCAGTTCTTC
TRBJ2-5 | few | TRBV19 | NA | CASRPRGQETQYF | TGTGCCAGTCGACCCAGGGGACAAGAGACCCAGTACTTC
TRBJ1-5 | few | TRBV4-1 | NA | CASSPHPDSNQPQHF | TGCGCCAGCAGCCCCCACCCCGACAGTAATCAGCCCCAGCATTTT
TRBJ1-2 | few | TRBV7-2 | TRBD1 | CASSPGQGNYGYTF | TGTGCCAGCAGCCCAGGACAGGGGAACTATGGCTACACCTTC
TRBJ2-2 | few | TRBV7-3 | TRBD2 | CASSRLGWAGDRSAGELFF | TGTGCCAGCAGCCGGCTAGGGTGGGCGGGAGACCGGTCTGCCGGGGAGCTGTTTTTT
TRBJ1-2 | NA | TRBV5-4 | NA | CASSLFDRAGYGYTF | TGTGCCAGCAGCTTGTTCGACCGCGCGGGCTATGGCTACACCTTC
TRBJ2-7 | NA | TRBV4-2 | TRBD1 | CASSQEGFRGQDYEQYF | TGTGCCAGCAGCCAAGAAGGTTTCCGGGGACAGGACTACGAGCAGTACTTC
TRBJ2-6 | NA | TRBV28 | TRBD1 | CASSLTTGGGSGANVLTF | TGTGCCAGCAGCTTGACTACAGGGGGCGGCTCTGGGGCCAACGTCCTGACTTTC
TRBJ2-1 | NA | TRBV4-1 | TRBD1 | CASSTPGQGPEQFF | TGCGCCAGCAGCACTCCCGGACAGGGCCCCGAGCAGTTCTTC